The present TCR beta chain was sequenced within a study of shared clonotypes between healthy human individuals. This CDR3 has 14 residues. Germline V gene data show CDR1 as MNHNS and CDR2 as SASEGT. Study-wide findings and caveats: In this cohort, only blood was sampled, and tissue repertoires likely differ.

Only one count was recorded for this clone. The antigen remains undetermined. Its ends do not fully match the called genes, so a read error is possible. In the same sample, other DNA sequences code for this CDR3. Repertoires were generated with immunoSEQ multiplex PCR, while TCRdb's copy carries only in-frame clones and drops some. The sample consists of 400,000 to 600,000 clones, 75% to 80% of them appearing once. The sequence was obtained from a woman between 40 and 55 years old in good health. Some clones in this sample may be carry-over from other donors' samples. This chain uses TRBV6-1 with TRBJ2-2, with D perhaps matching TRBD1 (6 bases). Input material: PBMCs. The CDR3 coding sequence is TGTGCCAGCAGTGGTACAGGGAACACTGGGGAGCTGTTTTTT. Translation gives CASSGTGNTGELFF.